The clone carrying this T cell receptor beta chain is medium-sized. The assay was immunoSEQ multiplex PCR, and TCRdb's table has in-frame clones only and misses some. This sample yields roughly 6,900 clones, of which roughly 25% are seen a single time; around 5.8% belongs to the top ten. This record comes from a study of graft-versus-host responses after intestinal transplantation. Overall study: After anti-thymocyte globulin induction, recipients took tacrolimus and steroids for three to four years.

Each mixed lymphocyte reaction held 200,000 CFSE-labeled responders and 200,000 irradiated violet-dye-labeled stimulators. Study results and caveats: Recipient marrow showed GvH clones, some seen first in ileum or blood.

The specimen comprised alloreactive CD8+ T cells from a mixed lymphocyte reaction culture, sampled before transplantation. The sample's subset: CFSE-low proliferating T cells sorted from roughly six-day pre-transplant mixed lymphocyte reaction (GvH or HvG direction). This TCR came from a human patient who was an organ donor for intestinal transplantation.

This CDR3 is CASSLGSGEVYEQYF. As DNA, the CDR3 is TGTGCCAGCAGCTTAGGATCGGGAGAAGTTTACGAGCAGTACTTC. The chain uses TRBV7-6 and TRBJ2-7, with a tentative D call TRBD2 (6 bases). CDR3 length: 15 residues. V lost 1 base and J 4 bases, leaving 14 bases between the germline ends. CDR1 is SGHVS, CDR2 FNYEAQ, per germline. The whole variable domain, remainder taken from reference TRBV7-6 and TRBJ2-7, is GAGVSQSPRYKVTKRGQDVALRCDPISGHVSLYWYRQALGQGPEFLTYFNYEAQQDKSGLPNDRFSAERPEGSISTLTIQRTEQRDSAMYRCASSLGSGEVYEQYFGPGTRLTVT.